The clone carrying this T cell receptor beta chain was counted ten times or more. What it binds is unknown. The entry originates in a study of Graves' ophthalmopathy and Graves' hyperthyroidism. V was cut by 1 base and J by 0 bases, with 12 bases left in between. Germline-derived CDR1 and CDR2 are LGHNA and YNFKEQ. The CDR3 spans 16 residues. Amplification from RNA transcripts yielded the TCR beta CDR3 regions. A first-round RT-PCR used HTBI primers, followed by a second-round multiplex PCR. TCRdb independently ran MiXCR on the multiplex PCR reads; one entry per CDR3 protein. The sample records 360,000 or so distinct CDR3 sequences, around 19% being singletons. Whole-study results and caveats: Ophthalmopathy progression was predicted by the model at about 70% sensitivity and approximately 73% specificity.

The receptor was isolated from a woman under 30 with Graves' ophthalmopathy. The chain links TRBV4-2 to TRBJ1-1; D unclear. Source material: peripheral blood. This CDR3 reads CASSQVGGRMNTEAFF. The DNA of the CDR3 is TGTGCCAGCAGCCAAGTGGGCGGGCGGATGAACACTGAAGCTTTCTTT.